This T cell receptor beta chain was retrieved from a study of blood T cell repertoires in COVID-19. About the research overall: The samples span acute and convalescent COVID-19 from the United States, Italy and Spain. Sample material is recorded as cDNA or gDNA derived from T cells, B-cell-depleted T cells, or PBMCs.

Original data processing: Estimates of nucleated cell counts were drawn from the amplification of reference gene primers. Here immunoSEQ multiplex PCR was the method, and the copy in TCRdb shows in-frame clones only, minus some. That table is the source of V, J and clone size, and D and trimming were worked out from the DNA. The table includes 90,000 to 120,000 clones, approximately 90% detected once. Between the trimmed V and J ends, which lost 5 bases and 0 bases, there was a span of 16 bases. The germline V gene has CDR1 MNHEY and CDR2 SMNVEV (reference sequence). This CDR3 has 17 residues. The material sequenced was peripheral blood. V usage is TRBV27 and J usage is TRBJ1-4; D is possibly TRBD1 (5 bases). This receptor was identified in a woman in her 30s with acute or convalescent COVID-19. CDR3 loop: CASSPPAVGPTNEKLFF. The DNA for the CDR3 is TGTGCCAGCAGTCCACCTGCAGTGGGGCCAACTAATGAAAAACTGTTTTTT.